The clone carrying this TCR beta chain has ten or more counts. This sample is part of a study of regulatory T cells in long-lasting Graves disease. Combining iRepertoire HTBI primers with Arm-PCR of CDR3 regions, the authors built TCR beta libraries. Under the authors' procedure: From all samples, identification returned some 15 TRBJ and 60 to 80 TRBV segments. TCRdb reanalysed the multiplex PCR reads using MiXCR and keeps one entry per CDR3 protein. These V and J calls are TCRdb output, not the study's own analysis. Here the sample spans 400,000 to 500,000 distinct CDR3 sequences, 11% to 15% being singletons. This CDR3 contains 15 residues. V trimming: 4 bases; J trimming: 8 bases; junction bases outside the gene matches: 11. The germline V gene encodes CDR1 SGHRS and CDR2 YFSETQ. Time point reported: newly diagnosed GD, antithyroid drugs for less than 3 months. There was RNA extracted from PBMCs, and the TCR library was made from it.

These data were also reused for a study on T cells in Graves' hyperthyroidism and ophthalmopathy.

This chain joins TRBV5-1 and TRBJ2-1, with 8 bases aligning to TRBD2. Source: peripheral blood mononuclear cells (PBMCs), taken at new diagnosis, from a patient treated with antithyroid drugs. The sequence was obtained from a woman in her forties or fifties with Graves disease. The CDR3 DNA reads as TGCGCCAGCAGCCTCTTATTGTCCGGGGGGGATGAGCAGTTCTTC. Its translation: CASSLLLSGGDEQFF. Full variable domain (rest looked up from reference TRBV5-1 and TRBJ2-1): KAGVTQTPRYLIKTRGQQVTLSCSPISGHRSVSWYQQTPGQGLQFLFEYFSETQRNKGNFPGRFSGRQFSNSRSEMNVSTLELGDSALYLCASSLLLSGGDEQFFGPGTRLTVL.